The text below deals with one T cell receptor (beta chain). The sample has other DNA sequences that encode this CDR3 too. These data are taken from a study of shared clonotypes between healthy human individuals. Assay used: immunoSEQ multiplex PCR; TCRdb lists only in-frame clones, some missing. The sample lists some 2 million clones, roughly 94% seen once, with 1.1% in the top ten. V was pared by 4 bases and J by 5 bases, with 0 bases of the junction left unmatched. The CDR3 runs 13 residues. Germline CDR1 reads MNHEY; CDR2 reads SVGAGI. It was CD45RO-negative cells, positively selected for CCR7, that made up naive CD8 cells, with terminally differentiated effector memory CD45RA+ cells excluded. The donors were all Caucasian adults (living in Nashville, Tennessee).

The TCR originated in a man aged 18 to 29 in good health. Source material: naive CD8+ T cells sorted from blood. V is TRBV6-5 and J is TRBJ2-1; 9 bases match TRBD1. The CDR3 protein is CASSWTGDNEQFF. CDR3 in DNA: TGTGCCAGCAGTTGGACAGGGGACAATGAGCAGTTCTTC.